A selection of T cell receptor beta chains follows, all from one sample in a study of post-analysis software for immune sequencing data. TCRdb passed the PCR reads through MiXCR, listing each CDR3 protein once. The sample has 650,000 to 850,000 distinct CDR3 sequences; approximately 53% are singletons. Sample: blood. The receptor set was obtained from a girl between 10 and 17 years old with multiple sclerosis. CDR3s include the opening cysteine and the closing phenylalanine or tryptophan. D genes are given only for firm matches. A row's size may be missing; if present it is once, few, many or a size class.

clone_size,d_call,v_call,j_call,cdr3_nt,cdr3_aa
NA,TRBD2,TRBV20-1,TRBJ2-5,TGCAGTGCTGGAGGCCTGGCTAGCGGGAGTGAGACCCAGTACTTC,CSAGGLASGSETQYF
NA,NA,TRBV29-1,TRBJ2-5,TGCAGCTTTTGGGTGGGTCAAGAGACCCAGTACTTC,CSFWVGQETQYF
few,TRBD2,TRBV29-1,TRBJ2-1,TGCAGCGTCGCCGGGACTAGCGGGGACAGCAGGCAGGCTGAGCAGTTCTTC,CSVAGTSGDSRQAEQFF
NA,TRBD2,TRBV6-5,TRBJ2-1,TGTGCCAGCAGTTACAGGGGACTAGCCCTAAGGGAGTACAATGAGCAGTTCTTC,CASSYRGLALREYNEQFF
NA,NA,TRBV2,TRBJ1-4,TGTGCCAGCGACGTCGGGTTCGGGATTGAAAAACTGTTTTTT,CASDVGFGIEKLFF
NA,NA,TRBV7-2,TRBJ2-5,TGTGCCAGCAGCTTAGCGATGGGCGGTTCCCAGTACTTC,CASSLAMGGSQYF
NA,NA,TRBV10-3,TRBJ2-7,TGTGCCATCAGTGACCACGGGACCGATCTCTACGAGCAGTACTTC,CAISDHGTDLYEQYF
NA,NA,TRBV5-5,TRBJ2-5,TGTGCCAGCAGCTTAAGACCAACCGGAGGAGAGACCCAGTACTTC,CASSLRPTGGETQYF
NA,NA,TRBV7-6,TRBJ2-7,TGTGCCAGCAGCTTAGCCCCTTTAAGGGGGGGGCAAAGCTACGAGCAGTACTTC,CASSLAPLRGGQSYEQYF
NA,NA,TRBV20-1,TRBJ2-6,TGCAGTGCCACGGGGTCTGGCGCTGGGGCCAACGTCCTGACTTTC,CSATGSGAGANVLTF
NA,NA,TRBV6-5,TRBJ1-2,TGTGCCAGCAGTTACTCGATAGGCAGGAGAGATGATGGCTACACCTTC,CASSYSIGRRDDGYTF
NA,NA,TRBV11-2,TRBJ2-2,TGTGCCAGCAGCGATGGAAGGGAAACCGGGGAGCTGTTTTTT,CASSDGRETGELFF
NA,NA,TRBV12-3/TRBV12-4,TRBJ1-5,TGTGCCAGCAGTACGGATATGGCCAGGCAGCCCCAGCATTTT,CASSTDMARQPQHF
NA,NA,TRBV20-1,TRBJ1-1,TGCGGGGTCTCTCTCTTAGTCGGGATGAACACTGAAGCTTTCTTT,CGVSLLVGMNTEAFF
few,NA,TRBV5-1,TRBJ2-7,TGCGCCAGCAGCTTGGGACAGGACAACTACGAGCAGTACTTC,CASSLGQDNYEQYF
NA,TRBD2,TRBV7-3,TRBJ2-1,TGTGCCAGCAGGTTAGCGGGAGGGCCGTTACTTGAGCAGTTCTTC,CASRLAGGPLLEQFF
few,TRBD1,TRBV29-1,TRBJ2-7,TGCAGCGTTGAAAGGGGAGGGGGACAGGGGCGCCCCTACGAGCAGTACTTC,CSVERGGGQGRPYEQYF
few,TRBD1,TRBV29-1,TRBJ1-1,TGCAGCGCCATCCTAGTTAGGACAGGGAACACTGAAGCTTTCTTT,CSAILVRTGNTEAFF
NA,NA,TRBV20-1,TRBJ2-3,TGCAGTGCTAGAGCGGGGGCCACAGATACGCAGTATTTT,CSARAGATDTQYF
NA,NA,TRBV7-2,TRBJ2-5,TGTGCCAGCAGCCAACCGGCTCTCAGCCAAGAGACCCAGTACTTC,CASSQPALSQETQYF
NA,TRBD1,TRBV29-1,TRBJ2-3,TGCAGCGTTACTCTTCCGGGACAGGATACGCAGTATTTT,CSVTLPGQDTQYF
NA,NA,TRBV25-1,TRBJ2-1,TGTGCCACCCGGGAGAGCTCCTACAATGAGCAGTTCTTC,CATRESSYNEQFF
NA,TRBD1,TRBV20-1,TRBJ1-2,TGCAGTGCTAGAGATAGACCGGGACAGGCCTACTATGGCTACACCTTC,CSARDRPGQAYYGYTF
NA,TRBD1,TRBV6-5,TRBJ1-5,TGTGCCAGCAGTCGGCAGGGGGGTAAGAATCAGCCCCAGCATTTT,CASSRQGGKNQPQHF
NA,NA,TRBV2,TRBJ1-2,TGTGCCAGCAGTGATTTAGAGAAGATTTCGCATGGCTACACCTTC,CASSDLEKISHGYTF
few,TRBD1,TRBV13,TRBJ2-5,TGTGCCAGCAGCCAAGGGACAGGGGGCCAGGTGCAGTACTTC,CASSQGTGGQVQYF
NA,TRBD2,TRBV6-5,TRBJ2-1,TGTGCCAGCAGTTCCAGACTAGCGGCTCCGCCTGAGCAGTTCTTC,CASSSRLAAPPEQFF
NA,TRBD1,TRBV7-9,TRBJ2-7,TGTGCCGGCAGCAGGACAGGGGTGGACGAGCAGTACTTC,CAGSRTGVDEQYF
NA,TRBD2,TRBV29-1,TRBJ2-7,TGCAGCGTTGAGGAATCCCCACTGGAGCGGGGGCAGTACAATGAGCAGTACTTC,CSVEESPLERGQYNEQYF
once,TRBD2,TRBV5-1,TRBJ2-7,TGCGCCAGCAGCTTGGGGGGGGCTAGCGGGAGATCCTACGAGCAGTACTTC,CASSLGGASGRSYEQYF
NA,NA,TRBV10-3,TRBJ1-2,TGTGCCATCAGTACGGGTGATTGGGGCTACACCTTC,CAISTGDWGYTF
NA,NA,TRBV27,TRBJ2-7,TGTGCCAGCAGTCGCCGGGGTCGGGGCTGGGAAAACGAGCAGTACTTC,CASSRRGRGWENEQYF
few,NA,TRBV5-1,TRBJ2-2,TGCGCCAGCAGCTTGGCCGCCGGGGAGCTGTTTTTT,CASSLAAGELFF
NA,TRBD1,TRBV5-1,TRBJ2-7,TGCGCCAGCAGCTGGGACAGGGTGGACTACGAGCAGTACTTC,CASSWDRVDYEQYF
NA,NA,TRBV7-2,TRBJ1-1,TGTGCCAGCAGCTTAGTTGGGGGCGTGGGCACTGAAGCTTTCTTT,CASSLVGGVGTEAFF
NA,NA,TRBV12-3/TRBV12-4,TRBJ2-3,TGTGCCATCGTTAGGGCAGATACGCAGTATTTT,CAIVRADTQYF
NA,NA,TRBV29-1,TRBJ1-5,TGCAGCGTTGGGGGTGGGCAGTTCGGTCAGCCCCAGCATTTT,CSVGGGQFGQPQHF
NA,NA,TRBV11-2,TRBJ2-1,TGTGCCAGCAGCTGGACTGTCTCTGACAATGAGCAGTTCTTC,CASSWTVSDNEQFF
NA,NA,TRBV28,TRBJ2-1,TGTGCCAGCAGGAGCGGAACCTACAATGAGCAGTTCTTC,CASRSGTYNEQFF
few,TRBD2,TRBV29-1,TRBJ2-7,TGCAGCGTTGAGATCGGGACTAGCGAACACTACGAGCAGTACTTC,CSVEIGTSEHYEQYF
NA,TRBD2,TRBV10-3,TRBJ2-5,TGTGCCATCAGCCCCCGACTAGCGGGGACTTCCCAAGAGACCCAGTACTTC,CAISPRLAGTSQETQYF